What follows describes a single T cell receptor (beta chain). No antigen is known for it. The data originate from a study of OX40 agonist ivuxolimab in advanced cancers. Study context: Mean age approximately 55 years, range about 20 to 85; approximately 80% male. Study-wide findings and caveats: The investigators did not determine what antigen specificity the expanded peripheral T cells had.

Produced via immunoSEQ multiplex PCR; TCRdb's table is partial and in-frame only. The sample carries 36,000 or so clones, roughly nine tenths recorded once. The sequence was obtained from an adult with an advanced solid tumor such as melanoma, head and neck, liver or kidney cancer. Sequencing was performed on CD4+ or CD8+ T cells sorted from blood, taken in a trial of the OX40 agonist ivuxolimab.

The CDR3 DNA is TGTGCCAGCTCACCACAGAGGGGTAATGAAAAACTGTTTTTT. It is translated as CASSPQRGNEKLFF. This chain joins TRBV18 and TRBJ1-4; maybe TRBD1 (5 bases). There are 14 residues in the CDR3. V was clipped by 1 base and J by 4 bases, with 7 bases between them. Germline V gives CDR1 KGHSH, CDR2 LQKENI.